The present entry profiles one T cell receptor beta chain with its context. Antigen: not known. Clones were sequenced by immunoSEQ multiplex PCR, and TCRdb holds only the in-frame ones, with some missing. The sample includes 100,000 to 150,000 clones, approximately 92% of them seen just once. This entry comes from a study of T cell responses to AZD1222 COVID-19 vaccine. Study-level points and caveats: Without day 14 samples, only post-peak T cell repertoires were studied.

The CDR3 covers 15 residues. Per germline, CDR1 SGHAT and CDR2 FQNNGV. V was pared by 0 bases and J by 1 base, with 9 bases between. Sequenced material: peripheral blood, taken on day 0 of AZD1222 vaccination. This chain connects TRBV11-2 to TRBJ1-2; D gene uncertain. The receptor's source is an adult in good health. Here the CDR3 reads CASSLDWRGNYGYTF. CDR3 bases: TGTGCCAGCAGCTTAGACTGGCGGGGTAACTATGGCTACACCTTC. Using reference TRBV11-2 and TRBJ1-2 for the parts outside the CDR3, the full variable domain is EAGVAQSPRYKIIEKRQSVAFWCNPISGHATLYWYQQILGQGPKLLIQFQNNGVVDDSQLPKDRFSAERLKGVDSTLKIQPAKLEDSAVYLCASSLDWRGNYGYTFGSGTRLTVV.